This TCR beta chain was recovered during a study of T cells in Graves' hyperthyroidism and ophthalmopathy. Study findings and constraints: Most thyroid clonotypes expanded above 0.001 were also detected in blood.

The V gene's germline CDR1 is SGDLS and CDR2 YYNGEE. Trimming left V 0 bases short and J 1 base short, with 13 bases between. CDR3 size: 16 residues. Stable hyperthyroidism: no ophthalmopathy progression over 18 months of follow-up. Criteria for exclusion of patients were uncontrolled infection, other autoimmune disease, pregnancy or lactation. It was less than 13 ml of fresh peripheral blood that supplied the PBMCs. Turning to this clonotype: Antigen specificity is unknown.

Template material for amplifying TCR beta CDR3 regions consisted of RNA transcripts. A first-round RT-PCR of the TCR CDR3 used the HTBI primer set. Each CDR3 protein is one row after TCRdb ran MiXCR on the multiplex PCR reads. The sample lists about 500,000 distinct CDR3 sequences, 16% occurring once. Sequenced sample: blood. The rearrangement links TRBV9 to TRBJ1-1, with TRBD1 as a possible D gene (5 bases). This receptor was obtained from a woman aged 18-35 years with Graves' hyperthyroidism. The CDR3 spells CASSVGIGGGNTEAFF. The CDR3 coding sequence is TGTGCCAGCAGCGTAGGAATAGGCGGGGGGAACACTGAAGCTTTCTTT.